This is a list of T cell receptor beta chains from one sample in a study of post-analysis software for immune sequencing data. TCRdb analysed the PCR reads with MiXCR anew, one entry per CDR3 protein. The data contain approximately 660,000 distinct CDR3 sequences, more than 50% of them singletons. Sequencing was performed on blood. These receptors all stem from a girl aged 2-10 years with multiple sclerosis. The CDR3 runs from the conserved cysteine through the conserved F or W. The D gene is left open where the match is weak. Clone size, where shown, is once, few, many, or a class for clones that have expanded.

j_call	v_call	d_call	clone_size	cdr3_nt	cdr3_aa
TRBJ2-5	TRBV9	TRBD2	few	TGTGCCAGCGATACTAGCGGTAGTGGCGGAGAGACCCAGTACTTC	CASDTSGSGGETQYF
TRBJ1-1	TRBV6-6	-	-	TGTGCCAGCAGGATTTCGGGGGGATTTCCTGAAGCTTTCTTT	CASRISGGFPEAFF
TRBJ1-2	TRBV18	-	-	TGTGCCAGCTCACCACCGGATATAGGGTCTGGCTACACCTTC	CASSPPDIGSGYTF
TRBJ2-1	TRBV20-1	TRBD2	-	TGCAGTGCTAGCCGAACTAGCGGACCCTACAATGAGCAGTTCTTC	CSASRTSGPYNEQFF
TRBJ2-7	TRBV7-2	TRBD1	-	TGTGCCAGCAGCCCCGACAGGGGAAGAGACGAGCAGTACTTC	CASSPDRGRDEQYF
TRBJ2-7	TRBV20-1	TRBD2	few	TGCAGTGCTAGCCCACTTCTGGGGGAGGGCCACGAGCAGTACTTC	CSASPLLGEGHEQYF
TRBJ2-1	TRBV12-3/TRBV12-4	TRBD1	-	TGTGCCAGCACCAGGCGGGTGACAGGGGCCCACAATGAGCAGTTCTTC	CASTRRVTGAHNEQFF
TRBJ2-4	TRBV9	TRBD2	-	TGTGCCAGCAGCGCCCTAGCGGGAACGGGTTCCAAAAACATTCAGTACTTC	CASSALAGTGSKNIQYF
TRBJ2-1	TRBV27	TRBD2	-	TGTGCCAGCAACCAGGCAGCGGGAGCCCTTAATGAGCAGTTCTTC	CASNQAAGALNEQFF
TRBJ1-5	TRBV20-1	TRBD1	-	TGCAGTGCTAGAGATGAGACAGGGACCCCAAATAGCAATCAGCCCCAGCATTTT	CSARDETGTPNSNQPQHF
TRBJ2-1	TRBV20-1	-	-	TGCAGCGCTGTCCCCATGAGGGCTCGACCCTACAATGAGCAGTTCTTC	CSAVPMRARPYNEQFF
TRBJ1-6	TRBV20-1	TRBD1	once	TGCAGTGCTAGAAGCCCGGGACAGCTGAATTCACCCCTCCACTTT	CSARSPGQLNSPLHF
TRBJ2-5	TRBV29-1	-	few	TGCAGCGTCGGAACCTGGGGAGAGACCCAGTACTTC	CSVGTWGETQYF
TRBJ2-7	TRBV20-1	TRBD2	-	TGCAGTGCTAACGAGCGGGAGCCCTACGAGCAGTACTTC	CSANEREPYEQYF
TRBJ2-7	TRBV6-2/TRBV6-3	TRBD1	-	TGTGCCAGCAGGTCGGGACAGACTATTACCTACGAGCAGTACTTC	CASRSGQTITYEQYF
TRBJ2-1	TRBV5-1	TRBD2	-	TGCGCCAGCAGCTTGGGGCTAGCGGGACCCCTAGCGAATGAGCAGTTCTTC	CASSLGLAGPLANEQFF
TRBJ2-7	TRBV20-1	-	-	TGCAGTGCTAGAACAGGAGAAGCTCCTGGGGACGAGCAGTACTTC	CSARTGEAPGDEQYF
TRBJ2-7	TRBV9	-	-	TGTGCCAGCAGTCCCCATAGCGGATCCTACGAGCAGTACTTC	CASSPHSGSYEQYF
TRBJ1-2	TRBV20-1	-	few	TGCAGTGCTAGTCAATCAGCAGGGCCGAGGGATGATGGCTACACCTTC	CSASQSAGPRDDGYTF
TRBJ2-1	TRBV25-1	-	-	TGTGCCAGCAGTGAATCCGGAGGTCTTGAGCAGTTCTTC	CASSESGGLEQFF
TRBJ2-5	TRBV7-2	TRBD2	-	TGTGCCAGCAGCTTAGTGGCTAGCGGGTACCAAGAGACCCAGTACTTC	CASSLVASGYQETQYF
TRBJ2-3	TRBV7-9	-	-	TGTGCCAGCAGCTTGGGGCAGGTAGCGGCCGCCGTTTTTGATACGCAGTATTTT	CASSLGQVAAAVFDTQYF
TRBJ1-1	TRBV5-5	TRBD1	-	TGTGCCAGCCACCGGACAGGGGGCAGGACTGAAGCTTTCTTT	CASHRTGGRTEAFF
TRBJ1-5	TRBV12-3/TRBV12-4	TRBD1	-	TGTGCCAGCAGCCAGGGACAGGGAGAGCCCCAGCATTTT	CASSQGQGEPQHF
TRBJ1-2	TRBV6-1	-	-	TGTGCCAGCAGTATCTGGGACGGGCGGAACGTCTATGGCTACACCTTC	CASSIWDGRNVYGYTF
TRBJ2-3	TRBV6-6	-	-	TGTGCCAGCAGTGCTACACAGGGCCCCACCACAGATACGCAGTATTTT	CASSATQGPTTDTQYF
TRBJ2-7	TRBV4-1	TRBD2	few	TGCGCCAGCAGCCAAGGGGGAGGACTAGCGGGATTATACGAGCAGTACTTC	CASSQGGGLAGLYEQYF
TRBJ1-6	TRBV20-1	-	-	TGCAGTGGGGGACGGGCGGGTTCAACCCTCCACTTT	CSGGRAGSTLHF
TRBJ2-4	TRBV30	-	-	TGTGCCTGGAGTTCATGGGGGGCCCATGGTATTCAGTACTTC	CAWSSWGAHGIQYF
TRBJ2-1	TRBV6-5	TRBD1	few	TGTGCCAGCAGTTTCCCCGGACAGGGGGGCAATGAGCAGTTCTTC	CASSFPGQGGNEQFF
TRBJ2-1	TRBV11-2	-	-	TGTGCCAGCAGCTTAGTTAGACTCTCCTACAATGAGCAGTTCTTC	CASSLVRLSYNEQFF
TRBJ2-1	TRBV29-1	-	-	TGCAGCGTTGAACCTTCGGACCCCCCTGGGGCCTACAATGAGCAGTTCTTC	CSVEPSDPPGAYNEQFF
TRBJ1-2	TRBV28	-	-	TGTGCCAGCAGTTTGTTACAGGAAAGAAACTATGGCTACACCTTC	CASSLLQERNYGYTF
TRBJ2-7	TRBV20-1	TRBD1	-	TGCAGTGCTAGAGATCGGACAGGGCCGAGCGAGCAGTACTTC	CSARDRTGPSEQYF
TRBJ1-1	TRBV7-6	-	few	TGTGCCAGCAGCCCAGCGTGGGGGGACACTGAAGCTTTCTTT	CASSPAWGDTEAFF
TRBJ1-4	TRBV7-2	-	once	TGTGCCAGCAGCTCCGGTTGGGCTAATGAAAAACTGTTTTTT	CASSSGWANEKLFF
TRBJ1-2	TRBV20-1	-	-	TGCAGTGCTAGTCAAACCGCTTATGGCTACACCTTC	CSASQTAYGYTF
TRBJ2-3	TRBV6-5	-	-	TGTGCCAGCAGATTTGTGGATACGCAGTATTTT	CASRFVDTQYF
TRBJ2-7	TRBV4-1	TRBD2	-	TGCGCCAGCAGCCAAGGGGCTAGCGGACCCTACGAGCAGTACTTC	CASSQGASGPYEQYF
TRBJ1-1	TRBV12-3/TRBV12-4	-	-	TGTGCCAGCAGTTTAAAGTTCCGGGGCAGGGAGCGCGCTTTCTTT	CASSLKFRGRERAFF
TRBJ1-2	TRBV5-1	TRBD1	-	TGCGCCAGCAGCTTCCTATCACAGGGGGAGGGTCGGTATGGCTACACCTTC	CASSFLSQGEGRYGYTF
TRBJ2-5	TRBV5-1	-	-	TGCGCCAGCAGCTTGACAGGGTATTTGGAGGAGCAGTACTTC	CASSLTGYLEEQYF
TRBJ2-3	TRBV5-5	TRBD2	once	TGTGCCAGCAGCTCCCTCCCTCGACTAGCGGAGACAGATACGCAGTATTTT	CASSSLPRLAETDTQYF
TRBJ2-1	TRBV20-1	TRBD1	-	TGCAGTGCTGGCCACCGTGACAGGGTCTCCTACAATGAGCAGTTCTTC	CSAGHRDRVSYNEQFF
TRBJ2-7	TRBV7-9	-	-	TGTGCCAGCAGCTTTACTGGGGCCACATCGGTCGAGCAGTACTTC	CASSFTGATSVEQYF
TRBJ2-5	TRBV6-6	-	few	TGTGCCAGCAGACCCGGGCCCCAAGAGACCCAGTACTTC	CASRPGPQETQYF
TRBJ2-1	TRBV7-2	-	-	TGTGCCAGCAGCCCCCTTTCATTACATGAGCAGTTCTTC	CASSPLSLHEQFF
TRBJ2-1	TRBV7-9	TRBD1	few	TGTGCCAGCAGCTTCGGGACAGCAGTTCTGGATGAGCAGTTCTTC	CASSFGTAVLDEQFF
TRBJ2-7	TRBV20-1	-	-	TGCAGTGCTAGAGTCGGGACCTACGAGCAGTACTTC	CSARVGTYEQYF
TRBJ2-5	TRBV2	TRBD2	-	TGTGCCAGCATTTCAAGCGGGAGGGAGAATGAGCAGTACTTC	CASISSGRENEQYF
TRBJ1-2	TRBV18	-	-	TGTGCCAGCTCACCACCGGGGGGCACTAACTATGGCTACACCTTC	CASSPPGGTNYGYTF
TRBJ2-1	TRBV4-3	-	-	TGCGCCAGCAGCCAAGATAAGAGCAGGAGCTCCTACAATGAGCAGTTCTTC	CASSQDKSRSSYNEQFF
TRBJ2-4	TRBV10-2	-	few	TGCGCCAGCAGTGAGACGACTTTAGCCAAAAACATTCAGTACTTC	CASSETTLAKNIQYF
TRBJ2-1	TRBV7-2	TRBD2	-	TGTGCCAGCAGCTTGCGTCTAGCGGGTAACCATGAGCAGTTCTTC	CASSLRLAGNHEQFF
TRBJ2-7	TRBV18	-	-	TGTGCCAGCTCACTAGCGGAGTATCACGAGCAGTACTTC	CASSLAEYHEQYF
TRBJ2-7	TRBV12-3/TRBV12-4	TRBD1	-	TGTGCCAGCAGAAAGACCGGGACAGGGGCCCACGAGCAGTACTTC	CASRKTGTGAHEQYF
TRBJ2-3	TRBV10-3	TRBD2	-	TGTGCCATTCGGACGACCTCGGGACTAGCGGGAGGGGGAAGCACAGATACGCAGTATTTT	CAIRTTSGLAGGGSTDTQYF
TRBJ2-1	TRBV28	TRBD1	-	TGTGCCAGCAGACATTCGACAGGGGATGAGCAGTTCTTC	CASRHSTGDEQFF
TRBJ2-3	TRBV7-9	TRBD2	-	TGTGCCAGCAGCTTATTCTTGACTAGCGGAATATTCACAGATACGCAGTATTTT	CASSLFLTSGIFTDTQYF
TRBJ1-2	TRBV6-6	-	-	TGTGCCAGCAGTTACCAAACCAAGACAGTCCTATATGGCTACACCTTC	CASSYQTKTVLYGYTF